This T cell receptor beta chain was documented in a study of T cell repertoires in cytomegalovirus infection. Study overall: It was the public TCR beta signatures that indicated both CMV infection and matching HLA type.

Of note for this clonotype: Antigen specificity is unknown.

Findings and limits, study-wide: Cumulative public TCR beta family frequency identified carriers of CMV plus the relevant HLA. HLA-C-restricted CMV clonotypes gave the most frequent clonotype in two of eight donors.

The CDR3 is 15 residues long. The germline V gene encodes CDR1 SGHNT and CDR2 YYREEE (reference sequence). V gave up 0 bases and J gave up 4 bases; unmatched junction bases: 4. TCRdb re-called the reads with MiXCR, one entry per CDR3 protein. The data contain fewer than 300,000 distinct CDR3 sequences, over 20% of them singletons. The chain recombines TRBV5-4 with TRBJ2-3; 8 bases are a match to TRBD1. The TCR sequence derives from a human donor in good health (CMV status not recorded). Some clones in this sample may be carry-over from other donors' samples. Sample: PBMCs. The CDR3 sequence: CASSLVGQGADTQYF. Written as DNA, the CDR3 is TGTGCCAGCAGCTTGGTCGGACAGGGAGCAGATACGCAGTATTTT.